Sequencing of this T cell receptor beta chain was carried out in a study of T cell responses to AZD1222 COVID-19 vaccine. Study overall: Samples with a second dose at about 4 or about 12 weeks were pooled together. Study outcomes and limitations: Without day 14 samples, only post-peak T cell repertoires were studied.

CDR3 length: 14 amino acids. V lost 7 bases to trimming and J lost 4 bases; unmatched junction nucleotides: 8. Germline V gives CDR1 SSHAT, CDR2 FNYEAQ (reference sequence). In regard to this clone: Its cognate antigen is unknown.

The protocol was immunoSEQ multiplex PCR, while the TCRdb copy is restricted to in-frame clones and leaves out a portion. This table holds a few hundred thousand clones, 93% found once. This sequence joins TRBV7-7 and TRBJ2-7, with 9 bases fitting TRBD2. The sequence was collected from an adult in good health. Sequences were derived from peripheral blood, sampled on day 0 of AZD1222 vaccination. CDR3 nucleotide sequence: TGTGCCAGCATCTCGGGGACTAGCCGTTACGAGCAGTACTTC. This translates into CASISGTSRYEQYF.